This is a list of T cell receptor beta chains from one sample in a study of tumor-infiltrating lymphocytes in oesophageal squamous cell carcinoma. TCRdb processed the PCR reads anew with MiXCR; each CDR3 protein has one entry. The sample consists of roughly 9,000 distinct CDR3 sequences, 66% of them appearing once. Sequenced sample: esophageal tumor tissue. The receptors stem from a female donor with esophageal squamous cell carcinoma. Each CDR3 is given with its conserved first and last residue. Each record gives: V gene, D gene, J gene, CDR3 protein. D genes are given only for firm matches.

v_gene: TRBV5-6; d_gene: TRBD1; j_gene: NA; CDR3aa: CASSLRDRWKETQYF
v_gene: TRBV7-2; d_gene: NA; j_gene: TRBJ2-5; CDR3aa: CASSLELGGGAGETQYF
v_gene: TRBV7-4; d_gene: NA; j_gene: TRBJ2-7; CDR3aa: CASSLAANTDTQYF
v_gene: TRBV7-3; d_gene: NA; j_gene: TRBJ2-4; CDR3aa: CASSLGGNVAKNIQYF
v_gene: TRBV7-7; d_gene: NA; j_gene: NA; CDR3aa: CASSLGGLPETQYF
v_gene: TRBV7-9; d_gene: NA; j_gene: TRBJ1-2; CDR3aa: CASRRDYGYTF
v_gene: TRBV12-3/TRBV12-4; d_gene: NA; j_gene: NA; CDR3aa: CASSLRQTGYEQYF
v_gene: TRBV6-6; d_gene: NA; j_gene: NA; CDR3aa: CASSYSTSGHNEQFF
v_gene: TRBV11-2; d_gene: NA; j_gene: NA; CDR3aa: CASTSGGYEQYF
v_gene: TRBV6-2/TRBV6-3; d_gene: TRBD1; j_gene: TRBJ1-1; CDR3aa: CASSGDRGMNTEAFF
v_gene: TRBV24-1; d_gene: NA; j_gene: NA; CDR3aa: CATSPSGLSETQYF
v_gene: TRBV7-3; d_gene: TRBD2; j_gene: NA; CDR3aa: CASSPAGTSRYNEQFF
v_gene: TRBV7-9; d_gene: TRBD1; j_gene: TRBJ2-7; CDR3aa: CASSLGTVNYEQYF
v_gene: TRBV7-6; d_gene: TRBD1; j_gene: TRBJ1-4; CDR3aa: CASSRQGYEKLFF
v_gene: TRBV11-2; d_gene: NA; j_gene: NA; CDR3aa: CASSLSLRAEQFF
v_gene: TRBV6-5; d_gene: TRBD2; j_gene: TRBJ2-3; CDR3aa: CASILSGTSASTDTQYF
v_gene: TRBV7-4; d_gene: NA; j_gene: NA; CDR3aa: CASSSRPRDNQETQYF
v_gene: TRBV11-1; d_gene: TRBD1; j_gene: NA; CDR3aa: CASSWESGGYNEQFF
v_gene: TRBV28; d_gene: TRBD1; j_gene: NA; CDR3aa: CASRGTGLYEQYF
v_gene: TRBV6-2/TRBV6-3; d_gene: NA; j_gene: NA; CDR3aa: CASSYGQLYEQYF
v_gene: TRBV7-3; d_gene: NA; j_gene: TRBJ2-2; CDR3aa: CASSSPRGTNTGELFF
v_gene: TRBV28; d_gene: NA; j_gene: TRBJ1-6; CDR3aa: CASRDGTQGPYEQYF
v_gene: TRBV7-2; d_gene: NA; j_gene: TRBJ2-5; CDR3aa: CASSLAVRAGETQYF
v_gene: TRBV7-6; d_gene: NA; j_gene: NA; CDR3aa: CASSAHFYEQYF
v_gene: TRBV7-3; d_gene: TRBD2; j_gene: TRBJ2-1; CDR3aa: CASSLGGTSYNEQFF
v_gene: TRBV5-1; d_gene: TRBD1; j_gene: TRBJ2-7; CDR3aa: CASSFTGQGSYEQYF
v_gene: TRBV7-9; d_gene: NA; j_gene: TRBJ2-3; CDR3aa: CASSPPGTDTQYF
v_gene: TRBV2; d_gene: NA; j_gene: NA; CDR3aa: CASSGTNNEQFF
v_gene: TRBV28; d_gene: TRBD2; j_gene: TRBJ2-5; CDR3aa: CASRRNSGINQETQYF
v_gene: TRBV7-8; d_gene: NA; j_gene: TRBJ2-7; CDR3aa: CASSLKRLVTNNEQYF
v_gene: TRBV6-5; d_gene: NA; j_gene: NA; CDR3aa: CASSEKGETQYF
v_gene: TRBV7-4; d_gene: NA; j_gene: NA; CDR3aa: CASSLAFDEQFF
v_gene: TRBV7-6; d_gene: NA; j_gene: NA; CDR3aa: CASSTETNYGYTF
v_gene: TRBV28; d_gene: NA; j_gene: TRBJ1-5; CDR3aa: CATRGVGQPQHF
v_gene: TRBV27; d_gene: TRBD1; j_gene: TRBJ2-6; CDR3aa: CASSLGGGTGRANVLTF
v_gene: TRBV7-3; d_gene: NA; j_gene: TRBJ1-2; CDR3aa: CASSLTVLTYGYTF
v_gene: TRBV10-2; d_gene: TRBD1; j_gene: NA; CDR3aa: CASRNAGGLWDEQFF
v_gene: TRBV7-6; d_gene: TRBD2; j_gene: NA; CDR3aa: CASSLLGLAGKETQYF
v_gene: TRBV7-2; d_gene: TRBD2; j_gene: NA; CDR3aa: CASSAGTSVNEQFF
v_gene: TRBV7-9; d_gene: TRBD2; j_gene: TRBJ2-1; CDR3aa: CASSRSGASYNEQFF
v_gene: TRBV7-9; d_gene: TRBD1; j_gene: TRBJ2-2; CDR3aa: CASRYGQGYTGELFF
v_gene: TRBV6-6; d_gene: TRBD1; j_gene: NA; CDR3aa: CASSRGQVTKETQYF
v_gene: TRBV5-8; d_gene: TRBD1; j_gene: TRBJ2-5; CDR3aa: CASSLGQGGLLQETQYF
v_gene: TRBV10-2; d_gene: NA; j_gene: NA; CDR3aa: CASSEGARKETQYF
v_gene: TRBV12-3/TRBV12-4; d_gene: NA; j_gene: TRBJ2-1; CDR3aa: CASSATSGGHNEQFF
v_gene: TRBV6-1; d_gene: NA; j_gene: TRBJ2-1; CDR3aa: CASIVSGANNEQFF
v_gene: TRBV7-5; d_gene: NA; j_gene: TRBJ2-5; CDR3aa: CISVPEAKQRDVGTYEQYF
v_gene: TRBV18; d_gene: NA; j_gene: TRBJ2-6; CDR3aa: CASSPPGASGANVLTF
v_gene: TRBV24-1; d_gene: NA; j_gene: TRBJ2-1; CDR3aa: CATRKGARDEQFF
v_gene: TRBV7-2; d_gene: NA; j_gene: TRBJ2-5; CDR3aa: CASSPTLFRGRETQYF
v_gene: TRBV6-1; d_gene: NA; j_gene: NA; CDR3aa: CASREIGRYNEQFF
v_gene: TRBV2; d_gene: TRBD2; j_gene: TRBJ2-7; CDR3aa: CASSLSGRGYF
v_gene: TRBV7-2; d_gene: TRBD1; j_gene: TRBJ2-4; CDR3aa: CASSPDRAEAKNIQYF
v_gene: TRBV2; d_gene: TRBD1; j_gene: NA; CDR3aa: CASKPQGAVYEQYF